Listed below are T cell receptor beta chains from one sample, sequenced in a study of cytomegalovirus exposure and HLA in healthy donors. Clones were sequenced by immunoSEQ multiplex PCR, and TCRdb holds only the in-frame ones, with some missing. The repertoire consists of approximately 170,000 clones, with roughly four fifths occurring once and the leading ten covering less than 4%. The sequenced sample consisted of PBMCs. The receptors come from a woman aged 30 to 39 in good health and CMV-seropositive. Both conserved end residues are part of each CDR3. A D gene is named only where the DNA matches it firmly. Rows may omit the clone size; those that give it use once, few, many or a size class.

j_gene | abundance | v_gene | d_gene | CDR3nt | CDR3aa
TRBJ2-7 | NA | TRBV6-1 | TRBD1 | TGTGCCAGCAGGACAGGGTTGTACGAGCAGTACTTC | CASRTGLYEQYF
TRBJ2-1 | NA | TRBV4-1 | NA | TGCGCCAGCAGCCTGCGGGATCCCCCAAATGAGCAGTTCTTC | CASSLRDPPNEQFF
TRBJ2-7 | NA | TRBV10-2 | TRBD2 | TGCGCCAGCAGTCAACTAGCGGGGGGTTCCTACGAGCAGTACTTC | CASSQLAGGSYEQYF
TRBJ1-1 | NA | TRBV5-1 | TRBD1 | TGCGCCAGCAGCTCGGACAGGTCCGACACTGAAGCTTTCTTT | CASSSDRSDTEAFF
TRBJ1-1 | few | TRBV6-5 | NA | TGTGCCAGCAGTTACTCCGGTAGCGGCACTGAAGCTTTCTTT | CASSYSGSGTEAFF
TRBJ2-7 | once | TRBV5-4 | NA | TGTGCCAGCAGCCCTAGAGGGAGCTCCTACGAGCAGTACTTC | CASSPRGSSYEQYF
TRBJ2-3 | NA | TRBV2 | TRBD2 | TGTGCCAGCAGTGTAACCGGGACTAGCGGCCACACAGATACGCAGTATTTT | CASSVTGTSGHTDTQYF
TRBJ1-4 | NA | TRBV5-4 | NA | TGTGCCAGCAGCTTAGGGGCCTCACGAGCAAATGAAAAACTGTTTTTT | CASSLGASRANEKLFF
TRBJ2-2 | NA | TRBV29-1 | TRBD2 | TGCAGCGCTGTCCCTCGGGGGGGATTGAACACCGGGGAGCTGTTTTTT | CSAVPRGGLNTGELFF
TRBJ1-1 | few | TRBV25-1 | NA | TGTGCCAGCAGTGACCGAAACGGTGCCACTGAAGCTTTCTTT | CASSDRNGATEAFF
TRBJ2-3 | NA | TRBV5-6 | NA | TGTGCCAGCAGCCCCGGGACATCAAGCACAGATACGCAGTATTTT | CASSPGTSSTDTQYF
TRBJ1-1 | NA | TRBV6-5 | NA | TGTGCCAGCAGACAACAGGGATGGGACAACACTGAAGCTTTCTTT | CASRQQGWDNTEAFF
TRBJ2-3 | NA | TRBV6-6 | TRBD1 | TGTGCCAGCAGTTTGGGACAGGGGGTACGAGATACGCAGTATTTT | CASSLGQGVRDTQYF
TRBJ2-1 | once | TRBV19 | NA | TGTGCCAGTAGTATGACAGCTTACAATGAGCAGTTCTTC | CASSMTAYNEQFF
TRBJ2-7 | once | TRBV2 | NA | TGTGCCAGCAGGGGTAGACTGGATTACGAGCAGTACTTC | CASRGRLDYEQYF
TRBJ1-5 | NA | TRBV19 | NA | TGTGCCAGTAGTCTCGACACCCATAGCAATCAGCCCCAGCATTTT | CASSLDTHSNQPQHF
TRBJ2-3 | NA | TRBV25-1 | NA | TGTGCCAGCAGTGACCCCGGGACTCCCGGCACAGATACGCAGTATTTT | CASSDPGTPGTDTQYF
TRBJ1-4 | NA | TRBV5-1 | NA | TGCGCCAGCAGCATAACAGGAGCAACTAATGAAAAACTGTTTTTT | CASSITGATNEKLFF
TRBJ2-7 | few | TRBV6-1 | TRBD2 | TGTGCCAGCAGTGAAGGGACTAGCGATTCCGAGCAGTACTTC | CASSEGTSDSEQYF
TRBJ2-7 | NA | TRBV2 | NA | TGTGCCAGCCCCCGAACTGAGACCTACGAGCAGTACTTC | CASPRTETYEQYF
TRBJ2-2 | NA | TRBV10-2 | TRBD1 | TGCGCCAGCAGAGAAGGGACAGGGGCGAACACCGGGGAGCTGTTTTTT | CASREGTGANTGELFF
TRBJ1-1 | NA | TRBV28 | NA | TGTGCCAGCAGCCAAGGGGGGGCCGGCGACACTGAAGCTTTCTTT | CASSQGGAGDTEAFF
TRBJ2-1 | NA | TRBV19 | TRBD2 | TGTGCCAGTAGTATAGCGGGAGGAGCCGGGGGGGATGAGCAGTTCTTC | CASSIAGGAGGDEQFF
TRBJ2-5 | NA | TRBV28 | TRBD1 | TGTGCCAGCAGAGGGTTAGGGGGCCCCCAAGAGACCCAGTACTTC | CASRGLGGPQETQYF
TRBJ1-2 | NA | TRBV2 | NA | TGTGCCAGCAGACAGGGCTATGGCTACACCTTC | CASRQGYGYTF
TRBJ2-7 | NA | TRBV6-1 | NA | TGTGCCAGCAGTGAAGCGTACGGGGACGAGCAGTACTTC | CASSEAYGDEQYF
TRBJ1-2 | NA | TRBV19 | NA | TGCGCCAGTAGTTATGCAGGGATAGATGGCTACACCTTC | CASSYAGIDGYTF
TRBJ2-3 | NA | TRBV10-1 | NA | TGCGCCAGCAGTAAGACTGTAGAAGATACGCAGTATTTT | CASSKTVEDTQYF
TRBJ2-1 | NA | TRBV5-6 | TRBD2 | TGTGCCAGCAGCTTTACGACTAGCGGGGCCTACAATGAGCAGTTCTTC | CASSFTTSGAYNEQFF
TRBJ1-2 | NA | TRBV5-5 | NA | TGTGCCAGCAGCTTGGCGGACAGTATACACTATGGCTACACCTTC | CASSLADSIHYGYTF
TRBJ1-5 | NA | TRBV5-1 | NA | TGCGCCAGCAGCTTGAGCGGCAGTAACAATCAGCCCCAGCATTTT | CASSLSGSNNQPQHF
TRBJ2-3 | once | TRBV15 | NA | TGTGCCACCAGCAGAGAGTTCTCGTCAGGTACGCAGTATTTT | CATSREFSSGTQYF
TRBJ1-1 | once | TRBV7-9 | TRBD1 | TGTGCCAGCGGAAAGTGGGACAGACACACTGAAGCTTTCTTT | CASGKWDRHTEAFF
TRBJ1-6 | NA | TRBV27 | NA | TGTGCCAGCAGTTCCGAAGGGGTTTGGGATTCACCCCTCCACTTT | CASSSEGVWDSPLHF
TRBJ2-2 | NA | TRBV27 | NA | TGTGCCAGCAGTTTGGACAGATTGAACACCGGGGAGCTGTTTTTT | CASSLDRLNTGELFF
TRBJ2-3 | once | TRBV9 | TRBD2 | TGTGCCAGCAGCGTCTTCCCCCTAGCGGGAGCAGTAGATACGCAGTATTTT | CASSVFPLAGAVDTQYF
TRBJ2-1 | NA | TRBV7-9 | NA | TGTGCCAGCAGCTTAGTAGCCCTCAGCACACTGGCAGGGGACAATGAGCAGTTCTTC | CASSLVALSTLAGDNEQFF
TRBJ2-5 | NA | TRBV5-1 | NA | TGCGCCAGCAGCTTGGTTGGAGGGAAAGAGACCCAGTACTTC | CASSLVGGKETQYF
TRBJ1-3 | NA | TRBV18 | NA | TGTGCCAGCTCACCACCGCGGGTTGGAAACACCATATATTTT | CASSPPRVGNTIYF
TRBJ2-1 | NA | TRBV7-7 | TRBD2 | TGTGCCAGCAGCTTAGAGGCGGGAGGGGCCCACAATGAGCAGTTCTTC | CASSLEAGGAHNEQFF
TRBJ1-3 | NA | TRBV19 | NA | TGTGCCAGTACTCGGACAGGAAACACCATATATTTT | CASTRTGNTIYF
TRBJ2-7 | once | TRBV5-1 | NA | TGCGCCAGCAGCCCACGGACAGGGAGGGGGGAGCAGTACTTC | CASSPRTGRGEQYF
TRBJ1-2 | few | TRBV28 | TRBD1 | TGTGCCAGCACCCTCACAGGGGGCGCTGGCTACACCTTC | CASTLTGGAGYTF
TRBJ1-3 | NA | TRBV6-6 | NA | TGTGCCAGCTTACTGACAGGCTCTGGAAACACCATATATTTT | CASLLTGSGNTIYF
TRBJ1-2 | once | TRBV28 | TRBD1 | TGTGCCAGCAGTATCCGGGACAGCTATAACTATGGCTACACCTTC | CASSIRDSYNYGYTF
TRBJ2-7 | NA | TRBV13 | NA | TGTGCCAGCAGCTTATCACAGGTCCTCTACGAGCAGTACTTC | CASSLSQVLYEQYF
TRBJ1-3 | NA | TRBV6-1 | TRBD1 | TGTGCCAGCAGGCTGACAGGGACGTTTGGAAACACCATATATTTT | CASRLTGTFGNTIYF
TRBJ2-7 | NA | TRBV4-1 | TRBD2 | TGCGCCAGCAGCGCAACTAGCGGGAGCTACGAGCAGTACTTC | CASSATSGSYEQYF
TRBJ1-1 | NA | TRBV27 | TRBD1 | TGTGCCACATCGACAGGGTGGGCCACTGAAGCTTTCTTT | CATSTGWATEAFF
TRBJ1-1 | NA | TRBV5-1 | NA | TGCGCCAGCAGCGCCAATTCAGACAGGCTTGGGGGTGCTTTCTTT | CASSANSDRLGGAFF
TRBJ2-3 | NA | TRBV6-4 | TRBD2 | TGTGCCAGCAGTGACTCGGGAGGGGTGGGCACAGATACGCAGTATTTT | CASSDSGGVGTDTQYF
TRBJ2-7 | NA | TRBV19 | NA | TGTGCCAGTAGTAACCCCGCTGCGATAGGGGTCGAATACGAGCAGTACTTC | CASSNPAAIGVEYEQYF
TRBJ2-7 | NA | TRBV6-1 | NA | TGTGCCAGCGGGCCCAAGCGCGGGTCATCTTACGAGCAGTACTTC | CASGPKRGSSYEQYF